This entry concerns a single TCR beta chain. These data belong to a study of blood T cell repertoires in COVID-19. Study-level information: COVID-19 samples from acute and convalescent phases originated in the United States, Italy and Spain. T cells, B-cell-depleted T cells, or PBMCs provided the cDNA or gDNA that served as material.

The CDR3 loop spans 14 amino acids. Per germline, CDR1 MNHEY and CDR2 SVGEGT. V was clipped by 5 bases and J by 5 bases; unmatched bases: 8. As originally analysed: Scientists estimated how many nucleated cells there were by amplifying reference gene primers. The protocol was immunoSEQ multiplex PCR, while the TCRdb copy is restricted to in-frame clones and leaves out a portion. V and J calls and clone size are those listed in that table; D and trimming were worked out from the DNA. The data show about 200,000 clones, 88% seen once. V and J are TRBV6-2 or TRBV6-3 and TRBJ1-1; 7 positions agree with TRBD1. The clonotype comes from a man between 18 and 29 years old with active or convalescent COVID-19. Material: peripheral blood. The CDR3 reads CASSGRGQPTEAFF. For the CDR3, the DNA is TGTGCCAGCAGTGGAAGGGGACAGCCAACTGAAGCTTTCTTT.